Listed below are T cell receptor beta chains from one sample, sequenced in a study of PD-L1 blockade in urothelial cancer. TCRdb's copy holds only in-frame clones and misses some; the assay was immunoSEQ multiplex PCR. The data contain tens of thousands of clones, around 84% of them singletons. Here the sequenced sample was PBMCs, taken around atezolizumab (anti-PD-L1) treatment. These receptors were collected from a man aged 65 to 79 with urothelial cancer. The CDR3 runs from the conserved cysteine through the conserved F or W. The D gene is left open where the match is weak. Rows give clone size only sometimes, using once, few, many, or a class for an expanded clone.

>TRBV15|TRBJ2-1|NA|TRBD2
CATSRENPGTKQFF
TGTGCCACCAGCAGAGAAAACCCTGGGACTAAGCAGTTCTTC
>TRBV9|TRBJ2-7|NA|TRBD2
CASSVAGGPDEQYF
TGTGCCAGCAGCGTTGCGGGAGGGCCTGACGAGCAGTACTTC
>TRBV29-1|TRBJ2-5|NA|NA
CSSGVGETQYF
TGCAGCTCTGGAGTCGGAGAGACCCAGTACTTC
>TRBV4-1|TRBJ2-1|NA|TRBD1
CASSQAELGGGNEQFF
TGCGCCAGCAGCCAAGCAGAATTAGGGGGCGGAAATGAGCAGTTCTTC
>TRBV4-2|TRBJ2-1|NA|TRBD2
CASSQGSGIDGNEQFF
TGTGCCAGCAGCCAAGGAAGCGGGATAGATGGCAATGAGCAGTTCTTC
>TRBV28|TRBJ1-2|NA|TRBD1
CASSFGQGEVNGYTF
TGTGCCAGCAGTTTTGGGCAGGGGGAGGTGAATGGCTACACCTTC
>TRBV6-1|TRBJ2-7|NA|NA
CASGPHFYEQYF
TGTGCCAGCGGTCCTCACTTCTACGAGCAGTACTTC
>TRBV13|TRBJ2-1|NA|NA
CATSFGTSRYNEQFF
TGTGCCACCTCGTTTGGTACTAGTCGTTACAATGAGCAGTTCTTC
>TRBV7-6|TRBJ1-1|NA|TRBD1
CASSLTTGDTEAFF
TGTGCCAGCAGCTTAACGACAGGGGACACTGAAGCTTTCTTT
>TRBV5-6|TRBJ2-7|NA|TRBD2
CASSLFPSGGRNYEQYF
TGTGCCAGCAGCTTGTTCCCCTCGGGAGGGCGGAACTACGAGCAGTACTTC
>TRBV7-2|TRBJ2-7|NA|NA
CASSLLGYEQYF
TGTGCCAGCAGCTTACTAGGCTACGAGCAGTACTTC
>TRBV5-1|TRBJ2-3|few|TRBD2
CASGDAGGIRTDTQYF
TGCGCCAGCGGCGATGCGGGAGGTATACGCACAGATACGCAGTATTTT
>TRBV27|TRBJ2-7|NA|NA
CASSSRPGQVYEQYF
TGTGCCAGCAGTTCAAGACCGGGACAAGTCTACGAGCAGTACTTC
>TRBV28|TRBJ1-5|NA|TRBD1
CASSSGQGSNQPQHF
TGTGCCAGCAGTTCCGGACAGGGGAGCAATCAGCCCCAGCATTTT
>TRBV10-3|TRBJ1-5|few|TRBD1
CAIRPGTGSNQPQHF
TGTGCCATCAGGCCCGGGACAGGGTCCAATCAGCCCCAGCATTTT
>TRBV10-2|TRBJ2-7|NA|TRBD2
CASGERTSGTYEQYF
TGCGCCAGCGGGGAACGGACTAGCGGTACTTACGAGCAGTACTTC
>TRBV27|TRBJ2-7|NA|TRBD2
CASSLRSSGHYEQYF
TGTGCCAGCAGTTTAAGGTCTAGCGGACACTACGAGCAGTACTTC
>TRBV9|TRBJ2-7|NA|NA
CASSVALGREQYF
TGTGCCAGCAGCGTAGCGCTGGGGCGCGAGCAGTACTTC
>TRBV5-1|TRBJ2-3|NA|NA
CASSPGLITDTQYF
TGCGCCAGCAGCCCTGGACTAATCACAGATACGCAGTATTTT
>TRBV19|TRBJ2-7|NA|NA
CASSPPDRPYEQYF
TGTGCCAGTAGTCCCCCCGACAGGCCCTACGAGCAGTACTTC
>TRBV10-3|TRBJ2-1|NA|TRBD2
CAITPTSGRNYNEQFF
TGTGCCATCACTCCGACCAGCGGGAGGAACTACAATGAGCAGTTCTTC
>TRBV5-5|TRBJ2-7|NA|TRBD1
CASSVGQGANYEQYF
TGTGCCAGCAGCGTGGGACAGGGGGCCAACTACGAGCAGTACTTC
>TRBV5-1|TRBJ2-4|NA|NA
CASSLEPQGNIQYF
TGCGCCAGCAGCTTGGAGCCCCAGGGGAACATTCAGTACTTC
>TRBV11-2|TRBJ2-7|NA|NA
CASSLDAGTEINYEQYF
TGTGCCAGCAGCTTAGATGCGGGGACAGAGATAAACTACGAGCAGTACTTC
>TRBV7-3|TRBJ2-7|NA|NA
CASSLTPDRSYEQYF
TGTGCCAGCAGCTTAACACCTGACAGGTCCTACGAGCAGTACTTC
>TRBV28|TRBJ2-1|once|TRBD1
CAGSGQTSYNEQFF
TGTGCCGGCTCGGGACAGACCTCCTACAATGAGCAGTTCTTC
>TRBV7-8|TRBJ2-7|once|NA
CASSLEEGSPTQQYF
TGTGCCAGCAGCTTAGAGGAGGGGAGCCCTACACAGCAGTACTTC
>TRBV5-8|TRBJ2-2|NA|TRBD2
CASSLASLAGVYTGELFF
TGTGCCAGCAGCTTGGCTAGTCTAGCGGGAGTATACACCGGGGAGCTGTTTTTT
>TRBV7-9|TRBJ2-5|NA|TRBD1
CASSPPRTGVFLTLETQYF
TGTGCCAGCAGCCCCCCTCGGACAGGGGTCTTTCTTACGCTAGAGACCCAGTACTTC
>TRBV2|TRBJ2-3|NA|TRBD2
CASLAGDSDTQYF
TGTGCCAGCCTAGCGGGAGACTCAGATACGCAGTATTTT
>TRBV7-6|TRBJ2-7|NA|NA
CASSSIGGGNEQYF
TGTGCCAGCAGCTCCATCGGTGGGGGCAACGAGCAGTACTTC
>TRBV12-5|TRBJ1-5|NA|TRBD1
CASGRATGTGISPQHF
TGTGCTAGTGGTCGGGCGACCGGGACAGGGATTAGCCCCCAGCATTTT